These 22 T cell receptor beta chains share one sample of origin, sequenced in a study of shared clonotypes between healthy human individuals. The method was immunoSEQ multiplex PCR; TCRdb's version includes in-frame clones alone and lacks a portion of them. The table has some 1,100,000 clones, more than 75% seen once. Sequencing input: memory CD4+ T cells from PBMCs. The subset here: CD45RA-negative fraction. The source is a man in his late teens or twenties in good health. Some clones in this sample may be carry-over from other donors' samples.

The rearrangement uses TRBV7-9 and TRBJ2-7, with D possibly being TRBD1 (5 bases). Germline V gene lookup returns CDR1 SEHNR and CDR2 FQNEAQ (reference sequence). V was clipped by 2 bases and J by 2 bases, with 7 bases between them. The CDR3 runs to 13 residues. The CDR3 protein is CASSLPRAYEQYF. In nucleotides, the CDR3 is TGTGCCAGCAGCTTACCCAGGGCCTACGAGCAGTACTTC.

This clone has a count of ten or more. The chain combines TRBV30 with TRBJ2-6, with D possibly TRBD1 on 6 matching bases. V shed 3 bases and J shed 3 bases, with 9 bases lying between them. This CDR3 is built from 14 residues. The germline V gene has CDR1 GTSNPN and CDR2 SVGIG (reference sequence). CDR3 coding DNA: TGTGCCTGGAGCGGACAGTTTGGGGCCAACGTCCTGACTTTC. As protein: CAWSGQFGANVLTF.

The chain uses TRBV27 and TRBJ2-3, with D perhaps TRBD2 (5 bases). V was shortened by 1 base and J by 7 bases, with 9 bases between the two germline ends. The germline gives CDR1 MNHEY, CDR2 SMNVEV (reference sequence). This CDR3 is built from 13 residues. The CDR3 DNA follows: TGTGCCAGCAGTTTATGGGGAGCGAATACGCAGTATTTT. Residues: CASSLWGANTQYF.

With regard to this clone: The sample holds other DNA sequences that translate to the same CDR3. V gene TRBV9 combines with J gene TRBJ2-1, with D possibly TRBD2 on 5 matching bases. CDR1 is SGDLS, CDR2 YYNGEE, per germline. V dropped 2 bases and J dropped 0 bases, with 6 bases sitting between them. This CDR3 has 14 amino acids. The CDR3 DNA reads TGTGCCAGCAGCGTTGGGAGCTCCTACAATGAGCAGTTCTTC. Translated, it gives CASSVGSSYNEQFF.

This clone was counted a single time. The gene calls are TRBV14 and TRBJ2-7, with 7 bases aligning to TRBD2. Germline CDR1 and CDR2: SGHDN and FVKESK. V was clipped by 1 base and J by 2 bases; unmatched bases: 5. This CDR3 spans 15 amino acids. CDR3 sequence (DNA): TGTGCCAGCAGCCAAGTAGGGAGCGGGGCCTACGAGCAGTACTTC. Its protein is CASSQVGSGAYEQYF.

The V and J genes are TRBV7-9 and TRBJ2-6, with D possibly TRBD1 on 6 matching bases. Germline loops: CDR1 SEHNR, CDR2 FQNEAQ (reference sequence). V lost 5 bases and J lost 1, with 12 bases in between. The CDR3 spans 16 residues. The DNA of the CDR3 is TGTGCCAGCAGCGGTGGGGGCATTTCTGGGGCCAACGTCCTGACTTTC. Protein product: CASSGGGISGANVLTF.

V gene TRBV5-1 combines with J gene TRBJ2-4; no clear D gene. The germline V gene encodes CDR1 SGHRS and CDR2 YFSETQ. The V end was cut by 2 bases, the J end by 2 bases, with 8 bases between. The CDR3 is 14 residues long. CDR3 in DNA: TGCGCCAGCAGCTTACAGTCGACCAAAAACATTCAGTACTTC. Amino acid sequence: CASSLQSTKNIQYF.

The V and J genes are TRBV7-3 and TRBJ2-5; a possible D gene is TRBD1 (6 bases). Germline CDR1 SGHTA, CDR2 FQGTGA. V dropped 6 bases and J dropped 1 base, with 15 bases sitting between them. This CDR3 contains 15 residues. The CDR3 reads CASSPLGGGQETQYF. The DNA of the CDR3 is TGTGCCAGCAGTCCCCTTGGGGGCGGCCAAGAGACCCAGTACTTC.

This clone has just one count. V is TRBV15 and J is TRBJ2-1; possible D gene TRBD1, 7 bases. Germline V gene data show CDR1 as LNHNV and CDR2 as YYDKDF (reference sequence). The V end was cut by 5 bases, the J end by 13 bases, with 18 bases between. This CDR3 comprises 13 residues. CDR3 in amino acids: CATSSGTRGDQFF. In nucleotides, the CDR3 is TGTGCCACCAGCTCAGGGACCAGGGGGGATCAGTTCTTC.

The rearrangement joins TRBV7-2 to TRBJ2-7; 13 bases agree with TRBD2. Per germline, CDR1 SGHTA and CDR2 FQGNSA. CDR3 length equals 14 residues. After removal of 6 bases from V and 3 bases from J, the junction contained 2 bases not matched to a gene. CDR3 loop: CASSWTSGSYEQYF. Written as DNA, the CDR3 is TGTGCCAGCAGTTGGACTAGCGGGAGCTACGAGCAGTACTTC.

This clone was detected many times. This chain joins TRBV9 and TRBJ1-1; D may be TRBD1 (6 bases). This CDR3 is built from 15 residues. From germline, CDR1 is SGDLS and CDR2 YYNGEE. Trimming cost V 4 bases and J 3 bases, with 16 bases left between them. The CDR3 loop is CASSSEGGYDTEAFF. The CDR3 DNA is TGTGCCAGCAGCTCCGAGGGGGGATATGACACTGAAGCTTTCTTT. Complete variable domain (other parts from reference TRBV9 and TRBJ1-1): DSGVTQTPKHLITATGQRVTLRCSPRSGDLSVYWYQQSLDQGLQFLIQYYNGEERAKGNILERFSAQQFPDLHSELNLSSLELGDSALYFCASSSEGGYDTEAFFGQGTRLTVV.

To note about this clone: The sample holds other DNA sequences that translate to the same CDR3. The chain couples TRBV5-1 to TRBJ2-5; 9 bases are shared with TRBD1. CDR3 length: 15 amino acids. The trim removed 1 base at V and 3 bases at J, leaving 4 bases unmatched. Germline V gives CDR1 SGHRS, CDR2 YFSETQ. The CDR3 region has the DNA TGCGCCAGCAGCTTGCTGGGACAGGGAGAAGAGACCCAGTACTTC. It encodes CASSLLGQGEETQYF.

This clone was counted between two and nine times. The chain recombines TRBV5-6 with TRBJ2-5; 7 bases align to TRBD1. CDR1 is SGHDT and CDR2 is YYEEEE in the germline V gene. V gave up 4 bases and J gave up 1 base; unmatched junction bases: 7. The CDR3 length is 15 residues. The CDR3 loop is CASSALTGTQETQYF. CDR3 DNA: TGTGCCAGCAGCGCCCTGACAGGGACCCAAGAGACCCAGTACTTC.

This chain uses TRBV27 with TRBJ2-1; 12 nucleotides align to TRBD2. Germline CDR1 and CDR2: MNHEY and SMNVEV (reference sequence). The CDR3 is 15 residues long. Trimming cost V 4 bases and J 6 bases; bases outside gene matches: 4. CDR3: CASSWGLAGLNEQFF. For the CDR3, the DNA is TGTGCCAGCAGTTGGGGACTAGCGGGTCTCAATGAGCAGTTCTTC.

The chain links TRBV25-1 to TRBJ2-1; D is undetermined. Germline CDR1 is MGHDK and CDR2 is SYGVNS. The CDR3 is 17 residues long. Trimming cost V 2 bases and J 1 base, with 15 bases left between them. The CDR3 coding sequence is TGTGCCAGCAGTGAAGGATCGGGCAGGCAGTCCTACAATGAGCAGTTCTTC. The encoded protein is CASSEGSGRQSYNEQFF. The complete variable domain, with remaining parts taken from reference TRBV25-1 and TRBJ2-1, reads EADIYQTPRYLVIGTGKKITLECSQTMGHDKMYWYQQDPGMELHLIHYSYGVNSTEKGDLSSESTVSRIRTEHFPLTLESARPSHTSQYLCASSEGSGRQSYNEQFFGPGTRLTVL.

J is TRBJ2-3 and V is TRBV7-9, with D hard to call. Germline CDR1 reads SEHNR; CDR2 reads FQNEAQ (reference sequence). V lost 8 bases and J lost 2, with 20 bases in between. The CDR3 has 16 amino acids. CDR3 nucleotides: TGTGCCAGCCTATCCTCTTCAGGCTATTCCACAGATACGCAGTATTTT. Its protein is CASLSSSGYSTDTQYF.

This clone showed up just once. The J gene is TRBJ1-5, the V gene TRBV2, with 7 bases lining up with TRBD1. From germline, CDR1 is SNHLY and CDR2 FYNNEI. With 6 bases clipped from V and 6 bases from J, the junction kept 11 bases outside the gene matches. The CDR3 has 15 residues. As DNA, the CDR3 is TGTGCCAGCAGCCCGGGACAGTCGGCGGGTCAGCCCCAGCATTTT. Its translation is CASSPGQSAGQPQHF.

Note on this clone: A single base separates this from a much larger clone, so it may be a read error. The V and J genes are TRBV7-9 and TRBJ1-1; 7 bases map to TRBD1. Per the germline V gene, CDR1 is SEHNR and CDR2 is FQNEAQ (reference sequence). The CDR3 runs to 14 residues. V was clipped by 2 bases and J by 3 bases; unmatched bases: 3. CDR3 loop: CASSLWQGDTEAFF. The CDR3 DNA sequence: TGTGCCAGCAGCTTATGGCAGGGGGACACTGAAGCTTTCTTT.

About this clone itself: This may arise from a read error, as a much more abundant clone is one base away. V gene TRBV5-4 combines with J gene TRBJ2-5; a possible D gene is TRBD2 (6 bases). This CDR3 contains 12 residues. CDR1 SGHNT and CDR2 YYREEE come from the germline V gene (reference sequence). Trimming removed 4 bases at V and 4 bases at J, with 8 bases between. The CDR3 reads CASSRAGETQYF. The DNA for the CDR3 is TGTGCCAGCAGCCGAGCGGGAGAGACCCAGTACTTC.

In DNA form, the CDR3 reads TGTGCCAGCAGCTTTCTCGCGAGTGGGAGGGCTACAGATACGCAGTATTTT. It codes for CASSFLASGRATDTQYF. The genes are TRBV7-2 and TRBJ2-3, with 7 nucleotides matching TRBD2. J gave up 3 bases and V 3 bases, and 12 bases lay outside the gene matches. This CDR3 contains 17 residues. The germline V gene has CDR1 SGHTA and CDR2 FQGNSA.

The gene calls are TRBV10-1 and TRBJ2-1; TRBD2 matches at 13 bases. The CDR3 consists of 16 residues. Germline CDR1 and CDR2: WNHNN and SYGVQD (reference sequence). Trimming cost V 3 bases and J 13 bases; bases outside gene matches: 12. CDR3 sequence: CASSEAGLAGEMSQFF. CDR3 DNA: TGCGCCAGCAGTGAAGCCGGACTAGCGGGAGAAATGAGTCAGTTCTTC.

The chain links TRBV7-3 to TRBJ2-3; 9 bases match TRBD2. The CDR3 is 16 amino acids. The J segment lost 4 bases and the V segment lost 1 base, leaving 6 bases of the junction unmatched. CDR1 and CDR2 from the germline V gene are SGHTA and FQGTGA. CDR3 sequence: CASSLNVAGGSDTQYF. In DNA form, the CDR3 reads TGTGCCAGCAGCTTAAACGTTGCGGGAGGGTCAGATACGCAGTATTTT.